The 23 T cell receptor beta chains listed next were all sequenced from one sample in a study of cytomegalovirus exposure and HLA in healthy donors. Assay: immunoSEQ multiplex PCR; the TCRdb copy retains only in-frame clones and omits some. The sample has more than 85,000 clones, around 89% seen once. Sequencing was performed on PBMCs. The receptors come from a woman aged 30 to 39 in good health and CMV-seropositive.

The rearrangement joins TRBV19 to TRBJ2-7; D gene unclear. Trimming cost V 4 bases and J 2 bases, with 15 bases left between them. CDR1 is LNHDA, CDR2 SQIVND, per germline (reference sequence). The length of the CDR3 is 15 residues. This CDR3 is CASSTTPRTPYEQYF. CDR3 DNA: TGTGCCAGTAGTACAACTCCTAGAACCCCCTACGAGCAGTACTTC.

This rearrangement joins TRBV9 to TRBJ2-5; D call uncertain. Germline V gene lookup returns CDR1 SGDLS and CDR2 YYNGEE. The length of the CDR3 is 14 residues. Trimming left V 0 bases short and J 3 bases short, with 9 bases between. The CDR3 DNA reads TGTGCCAGCAGCGTAGTCCCTGAGAAAGAGACCCAGTACTTC. It specifies CASSVVPEKETQYF. Looking up the rest from reference TRBV9 and TRBJ2-5 gives the full variable domain: DSGVTQTPKHLITATGQRVTLRCSPRSGDLSVYWYQQSLDQGLQFLIQYYNGEERAKGNILERFSAQQFPDLHSELNLSSLELGDSALYFCASSVVPEKETQYFGPGTRLLVL.

V gene TRBV5-1 combines with J gene TRBJ2-4; 7 bases align to TRBD1. The ends lost 4 bases at V and 8 bases at J; junction bases unmatched: 6. From germline, CDR1 is SGHRS and CDR2 YFSETQ. This CDR3 is 13 amino acids long. Written as DNA, the CDR3 is TGCGCCAGCAGCGCGACAGGGACGGACATTCAGTACTTC. Protein sequence: CASSATGTDIQYF.

This clone was found once. The rearrangement links TRBV5-1 to TRBJ1-2; 12 bases fit TRBD1. The length of the CDR3 is 14 residues. Per germline, CDR1 SGHRS and CDR2 YFSETQ. The V and J ends lost 5 bases and 2 bases, in that order; junction bases with no gene match: 1. CDR3 nucleotide sequence: TGCGCCAGCAGGGGACAGGGGGCGAACTATGGCTACACCTTC. It encodes CASRGQGANYGYTF.

The chain combines TRBV25-1 with TRBJ2-3, with 9 positions matching TRBD1. This CDR3 has 13 residues. The J segment lost 3 bases and the V segment lost 6 bases, leaving 1 base of the junction unmatched. Germline lookup yields CDR1 MGHDK and CDR2 SYGVNS. DNA for the CDR3: TGTGCCAGCAGACAGGGGGCTACAGATACGCAGTATTTT. It codes for CASRQGATDTQYF.

CDR3 coding DNA: TGTGCCAGCAGCTCCTCCCTCCCGAGCGGGCTAAACAATGAGCAGTTCTTC. Amino acid sequence: CASSSSLPSGLNNEQFF. V usage is TRBV13 and J usage is TRBJ2-1; a weak D match, TRBD2 (6 bases). CDR1 is PRHDT and CDR2 is FYEKMQ in the germline V gene (reference sequence). V was clipped by 4 bases and J by 5 bases, with 21 bases between them. This CDR3 contains 17 residues.

J is TRBJ1-3 and V is TRBV9; D is unresolved. Germline CDR1 is SGDLS and CDR2 is YYNGEE. This CDR3 contains 15 residues. V lost 0 bases and J lost 0, with 7 bases in between. This CDR3 is CASSVEGASGNTIYF. The CDR3 DNA follows: TGTGCCAGCAGCGTAGAGGGAGCCTCTGGAAACACCATATATTTT. The full variable domain, its missing parts supplied by reference TRBV9 and TRBJ1-3, is DSGVTQTPKHLITATGQRVTLRCSPRSGDLSVYWYQQSLDQGLQFLIQYYNGEERAKGNILERFSAQQFPDLHSELNLSSLELGDSALYFCASSVEGASGNTIYFGEGSWLTVV.

This clone occurred once. The gene calls are TRBV19 and TRBJ2-6, with 7 bases matching TRBD2. With V trimmed by 3 bases and J by 0 bases, 5 bases remained unmatched. The length of the CDR3 is 17 residues. CDR1 and CDR2 (germline): LNHDA, SQIVND (reference sequence). For the CDR3, the DNA is TGTGCCAGTAGTATGACTAGCAACCCCTCTGGGGCCAACGTCCTGACTTTC. Translation gives CASSMTSNPSGANVLTF.

V gene TRBV28 combines with J gene TRBJ2-6; 12 bases are a match to TRBD2. J lost 2 bases, V lost 5 bases, and 10 bases had no gene match. This CDR3 is 19 amino acids long. CDR1 is MDHEN and CDR2 is SYDVKM in the germline V gene. Here the CDR3 reads CASSPFASGRGTGANVLTF. CDR3 nucleotides: TGTGCCAGCAGTCCTTTCGCTAGCGGGAGGGGCACTGGGGCCAACGTCCTGACTTTC.

This rearrangement joins TRBV11-3 to TRBJ2-1; D gene unclear. Germline V gives CDR1 SGHNT, CDR2 YENEEA. Trimming took 0 bases from V and 0 from J, leaving 18 bases between them. The CDR3 has 19 residues. In DNA form, the CDR3 reads TGTGCCAGCAGCTTAGATCGAGGCCAAGGTTCCTACTCCTACAATGAGCAGTTCTTC. Residues: CASSLDRGQGSYSYNEQFF.

The chain has TRBV7-2 and TRBJ2-3; 7 positions match TRBD2. The CDR3 runs to 17 residues. Germline-derived CDR1 and CDR2 are SGHTA and FQGNSA. The J segment lost 3 bases and the V segment lost 7 bases, leaving 16 bases of the junction unmatched. This chain's CDR3 is CASTIRGTGAGTDTQYF. CDR3 sequence (DNA): TGTGCCAGCACCATTCGTGGGACGGGAGCGGGGACAGATACGCAGTATTTT.

The chain has TRBV27 and TRBJ1-5; possibly TRBD1 for D (5 bases). Germline CDR1 is MNHEY and CDR2 is SMNVEV (reference sequence). Trimming removed 9 bases from V and 0 bases from J, with 15 bases in between. The CDR3 is 15 residues long. The CDR3 protein is CASKAGGYSNQPQHF. CDR3 sequence (DNA): TGTGCCAGTAAAGCCGGGGGGTATAGCAATCAGCCCCAGCATTTT.

The rearrangement links TRBV2 to TRBJ1-2; a possible D gene is TRBD1 (6 bases). Per germline, CDR1 SNHLY and CDR2 FYNNEI. There are 15 residues in the CDR3. The V and J ends lost 5 bases and 3 bases respectively, with 16 bases between them. DNA for the CDR3: TGTGCCAGCAGTCCCCGGAGGGGGGGCGACTATGGCTACACCTTC. Its translation is CASSPRRGGDYGYTF. Using reference TRBV2 and TRBJ1-2 for the parts outside the CDR3, the full variable domain is EPEVTQTPSHQVTQMGQEVILRCVPISNHLYFYWYRQILGQKVEFLVSFYNNEISEKSEIFDDQFSVERPDGSNFTLKIRSTKLEDSAMYFCASSPRRGGDYGYTFGSGTRLTVV.

This chain connects TRBV18 to TRBJ1-1; the D gene is possibly TRBD1 (5 bases). Germline lookup yields CDR1 KGHSH and CDR2 LQKENI. The CDR3 has 16 residues. Trimming removed 3 bases from V and 5 bases from J, with 19 bases in between. The CDR3 bases are TGTGCCAGCTCACCGCGGGGGGTGGATGGAGGTACTGAAGCTTTCTTT. Protein sequence: CASSPRGVDGGTEAFF.

The chain links TRBV7-2 to TRBJ1-1; 8 bases line up with TRBD1. V trimming: 5 bases; J trimming: 1 base; junction bases outside the gene matches: 6. The CDR3 runs 15 residues. Germline CDR1 and CDR2: SGHTA and FQGNSA. The CDR3 loop is CASSVRGRRNTEAFF. The CDR3 coding sequence is TGTGCCAGCAGCGTCAGGGGGCGCCGGAACACTGAAGCTTTCTTT.

The chain links TRBV7-2 to TRBJ1-3; no firm D call. The germline V gene has CDR1 SGHTA and CDR2 FQGNSA. With 5 bases removed from V and 2 bases from J, the gap between germline ends came to 10 bases. This CDR3 has 14 residues. CDR3 in DNA: TGTGCCAGCAGCCAGACCAGGCCTGGAAACACCATATATTTT. Translating gives CASSQTRPGNTIYF.

J is TRBJ2-7 and V is TRBV28; 9 nucleotides align to TRBD1. The CDR3 extends over 15 amino acids. Germline CDR1 reads MDHEN; CDR2 reads SYDVKM. V shed 5 bases and J 4 bases; nucleotides not matched to a gene: 9. Here the CDR3 reads CASSTAGQGSYEQYF. CDR3 DNA: TGTGCCAGCAGTACCGCGGGACAGGGATCATACGAGCAGTACTTC.

The V and J genes are TRBV6-1 and TRBJ1-5; maybe TRBD1 (5 bases). V lost 7 bases to trimming and J lost 5 bases, with 15 bases between them. This CDR3 is built from 14 residues. Germline-derived CDR1 and CDR2 are MNHNS and SASEGT. The CDR3 DNA reads as TGTGCCAGCACCCTCCTCAGGGTTCATCAGCCCCAGCATTTT. Translating it yields CASTLLRVHQPQHF.

This chain joins TRBV7-2 and TRBJ2-7; D is unclear. In germline, CDR1 is SGHTA, CDR2 FQGNSA. The CDR3 has 11 amino acids. The germline V and J ends were trimmed by 3 bases and 5 bases, with 5 bases remaining between them. In DNA form, the CDR3 reads TGTGCCAGCAGCTTGACACACGAGCAGTACTTC. This translates into CASSLTHEQYF.

This clone has just one count. The chain links TRBV7-9 to TRBJ2-1; a weak D match, TRBD2 (6 bases). The V and J ends lost 2 bases and 6 bases respectively, with 11 bases between them. CDR1 and CDR2 from the germline V gene are SEHNR and FQNEAQ (reference sequence). The CDR3 spans 14 residues. CDR3 loop: CASSLPGEGNEQFF. Here the CDR3 DNA reads TGTGCCAGCAGCTTACCGGGAGAAGGCAATGAGCAGTTCTTC.

Ten or more counts support this clone. The V and J genes are TRBV4-3 and TRBJ1-6; D is possibly TRBD1 (6 bases). This CDR3 is built from 16 residues. Per the germline V gene, CDR1 is LGHNA and CDR2 is YSLEER. The V and J ends lost 2 bases and 9 bases respectively, with 17 bases between them. The DNA for the CDR3 is TGCGCCAGCAGCCAACTGGCCGGGACACCAGTTTCACCCCTCCACTTT. Residues: CASSQLAGTPVSPLHF.

V is TRBV9 and J is TRBJ2-7, with D perhaps matching TRBD2 (6 bases). This CDR3 region has 14 residues. Deletions cut 1 base from V and 0 bases from J, with 8 bases between. Germline CDR1 SGDLS, CDR2 YYNGEE. The CDR3 here is CASSVSSASYEQYF. Here the CDR3 DNA reads TGTGCCAGCAGCGTATCTAGCGCCTCCTACGAGCAGTACTTC.

CDR3 amino acids: CASSTDRGSSTEAFF. In DNA, the CDR3 is TGTGCCAGCAGCACTGACAGGGGGTCCTCCACTGAAGCTTTCTTT. This chain connects TRBV7-2 to TRBJ1-1, with 9 bases lining up with TRBD1. The CDR3 consists of 15 residues. The junction had 8 bases not matched to a gene; V was cut back by 5 bases and J by 4 bases. Germline V CDR1 and CDR2: SGHTA, FQGNSA.